A selection of T cell receptor beta chains follows, all from one sample in a study of blood T cell repertoires in COVID-19. TCRdb keeps only in-frame clones here, not all; method: immunoSEQ multiplex PCR. The sample has some 90,000 clones, roughly 72% seen once. Sequencing was done on a sample of peripheral blood. The source is a woman aged 55 to 70 in a cohort sampled during active or convalescent COVID-19. CDR3s include the opening cysteine and the closing phenylalanine or tryptophan. The D gene is left open where the match is weak. Only some rows state a clone size, as once, few, many or a class for expanded clones.

TRBJ2-1	TRBV5-8	-	-	CASSLGGTQYNEQFF	TGTGCCAGCAGCTTGGGCGGGACTCAATACAATGAGCAGTTCTTC
TRBJ1-2	TRBV18	-	-	CASSSTQSDTGYTF	TGTGCCAGCTCATCGACTCAATCGGACACAGGCTACACCTTC
TRBJ2-7	TRBV5-1	TRBD1	-	CASSHPGQGNEQYF	TGCGCCAGCAGCCATCCGGGACAGGGCAACGAGCAGTACTTC
TRBJ2-5	TRBV5-4	TRBD2	-	CASSLAGLAGGLETQYF	TGTGCCAGCAGCTTGGCTGGACTAGCGGGGGGATTGGAGACCCAGTACTTC
TRBJ2-7	TRBV5-4	TRBD2	-	CASSGSGGEQYF	TGTGCCAGCAGCGGGAGCGGGGGCGAGCAGTACTTC
TRBJ2-2	TRBV13	-	-	CASSPTTDNTGELFF	TGTGCCAGCAGCCCAACGACAGATAACACCGGGGAGCTGTTTTTT
TRBJ1-2	TRBV5-1	TRBD1	few	CASSLVTGNVQDGYTF	TGCGCCAGCAGCTTGGTGACAGGGAATGTTCAGGATGGCTACACCTTC
TRBJ1-6	TRBV19	TRBD1	-	CASSLTGKRSSYNSPLHF	TGTGCCAGTAGCTTGACAGGGAAAAGGAGCTCCTATAATTCACCCCTCCACTTT
TRBJ2-7	TRBV7-7	-	-	CASSLGSGAYEQYF	TGTGCTAGCAGCTTAGGGAGCGGAGCCTACGAGCAGTACTTC
TRBJ1-5	TRBV5-1	TRBD1	few	CASSTGQGLHQPQHF	TGCGCCAGCAGCACTGGACAGGGCTTACATCAGCCCCAGCATTTT
TRBJ1-1	TRBV4-2	-	-	CASSQGGAPQNTEAFF	TGTGCCAGCAGCCAAGGTGGGGCCCCTCAGAACACTGAAGCTTTCTTT
TRBJ2-3	TRBV7-8	TRBD1	-	CASRWTGQGGTDTQYF	TGTGCCAGCAGATGGACAGGACAGGGTGGCACAGATACGCAGTATTTT
TRBJ1-1	TRBV28	-	few	CASSPGLTNTEAFF	TGTGCCAGCAGTCCAGGACTGACGAACACTGAAGCTTTCTTT
TRBJ2-5	TRBV2	-	once	CASSLRTMQETQYF	TGTGCCAGCTCACTTCGGACTATGCAAGAGACCCAGTACTTC
TRBJ2-7	TRBV5-4	TRBD2	-	CASSLGSGGPYEQYF	TGTGCCAGCAGCTTGGGTTCGGGGGGGCCTTACGAGCAGTACTTC
TRBJ2-5	TRBV20-1	TRBD1	few	CSASFLQGAQVETQYF	TGCAGTGCTAGTTTTCTACAGGGGGCGCAGGTAGAGACCCAGTACTTC
TRBJ1-5	TRBV30	TRBD1	-	CAWSQGAGGNQPQHF	TGTGCCTGGTCTCAGGGGGCTGGGGGCAATCAGCCCCAGCATTTT
TRBJ1-4	TRBV5-1	TRBD1	-	CASSFSTGANEKLFF	TGCGCCAGCAGCTTTTCGACAGGGGCTAATGAAAAACTGTTTTTT
TRBJ1-1	TRBV19	TRBD1	few	CASSIRTGNTEAFF	TGTGCCAGTAGCATAAGGACAGGGAACACTGAAGCTTTCTTT
TRBJ2-5	TRBV27	-	-	CASRSYLETQYF	TGTGCCAGCAGGTCCTACCTAGAGACCCAGTACTTC
TRBJ1-2	TRBV3-1/TRBV3-2	TRBD1	few	CASSQTTGNYGYTF	TGTGCCAGCAGCCAGACGACAGGGAACTATGGCTACACCTTC
TRBJ1-2	TRBV3-1/TRBV3-2	-	-	CASSQDERGGYTF	TGTGCCAGCAGCCAAGATGAAAGGGGAGGCTACACCTTC
TRBJ2-7	TRBV6-5	-	-	CASSVTRTAYEQYF	TGTGCCAGCAGCGTTACCCGGACAGCCTACGAGCAGTACTTC
TRBJ2-7	TRBV15	-	few	CATSRGDSPNEQYF	TGTGCCACCAGCAGAGGAGATTCTCCCAACGAGCAGTACTTC
TRBJ2-7	TRBV30	-	-	CAGRGSYEQYF	TGTGCCGGTAGGGGGTCTTACGAGCAGTACTTC
TRBJ2-3	TRBV20-1	TRBD2	-	CSAGGGEVYF	TGCAGTGCTGGCGGGGGGGAAGTGTATTTT
TRBJ1-1	TRBV6-1	-	-	CASSETGNTEAFF	TGTGCCAGCAGTGAGACTGGGAACACTGAAGCTTTCTTT
TRBJ2-4	TRBV29-1	TRBD1	-	CSGGTGVGAKNIQYF	TGCAGCGGCGGAACAGGGGTCGGCGCCAAAAACATTCAGTACTTC
TRBJ1-2	TRBV7-2	TRBD1	once	CASSLEGTGPNYGYTF	TGTGCCAGCAGCTTAGAAGGGACAGGGCCTAACTATGGCTACACCTTC
TRBJ2-3	TRBV5-1	-	-	CASSLAQGSTDTQYF	TGCGCCAGCAGCTTGGCGCAGGGTAGCACAGATACGCAGTATTTT
TRBJ1-2	TRBV5-4	-	-	CASSLLVANYGYTF	TGTGCCAGCAGCTTGTTGGTGGCAAACTATGGCTACACCTTC
TRBJ2-1	TRBV27	TRBD2	-	CASSLVTSEYNEQFF	TGTGCCAGCAGTTTGGTGACTAGCGAGTACAATGAGCAGTTCTTC
TRBJ2-5	TRBV20-1	-	-	CSAALETQYF	TGCAGTGCAGCCTTGGAGACCCAGTACTTC
TRBJ1-5	TRBV2	TRBD1	once	CASSQGTASYSNQPQHF	TGTGCCAGCAGTCAAGGGACAGCGAGCTATAGCAATCAGCCCCAGCATTTT
TRBJ2-3	TRBV19	TRBD1	-	CASRLRDRGTDTQYF	TGTGCCAGTAGACTCCGGGACAGGGGCACAGATACGCAGTATTTT
TRBJ1-2	TRBV19	-	-	CASSIRGIYGYTF	TGTGCCAGTAGTATTAGAGGGATCTATGGCTACACCTTC
TRBJ2-2	TRBV5-4	-	-	CASSPLKDRNTGELFF	TGTGCCAGCAGCCCGTTAAAGGACAGGAACACCGGGGAGCTGTTTTTT
TRBJ2-7	TRBV2	TRBD2	-	CASSQDGSGGSYEQYF	TGTGCCAGCAGCCAGGATGGTAGCGGGGGTTCCTACGAGCAGTACTTC
TRBJ1-1	TRBV19	-	few	CASSWSGEAFF	TGTGCCAGTAGTTGGTCGGGTGAAGCTTTCTTT
TRBJ1-1	TRBV4-2	-	-	CASSQEDSAVNTEAFF	TGTGCCAGCAGCCAAGAGGACAGCGCGGTGAACACTGAAGCTTTCTTT
TRBJ1-1	TRBV3-1/TRBV3-2	TRBD1	-	CASSRTGGTEAFF	TGTGCCAGCAGCCGCACAGGGGGCACTGAAGCTTTCTTT
TRBJ2-1	TRBV30	TRBD1	-	CAWSDRGWDEQFF	TGTGCCTGGAGTGACAGGGGGTGGGATGAGCAGTTCTTC
TRBJ1-2	TRBV18	TRBD1	-	CASSPPQTGFDGYTF	TGTGCCAGCTCACCTCCGCAGACAGGGTTCGATGGCTACACCTTC